This TCR beta chain was obtained from a study of shared clonotypes between healthy human individuals. Study results and limitations: Across subsets, estimated richness was generally greater for naive than for memory populations.

In the case of this clone: Its antigen remains unknown.

Sequenced by immunoSEQ multiplex PCR; TCRdb stores in-frame clones only, minus some. The repertoire includes some 2.1 million clones, approximately 95% of them detected once, and about 1.1% sits in the top ten. Germline V gene sequence: CDR1 SGHAT, CDR2 FQNNGV. The CDR3 has 13 amino acids. With 3 bases clipped from V and 7 bases from J, the junction kept 2 bases outside the gene matches. CD8 cells regarded as naive lacked CD45RO, were positively chosen for CCR7, and omitted terminally differentiated effector memory CD45RA+ cells. This receptor was taken from a man younger than 35 in good health. V and J are TRBV11-2 and TRBJ2-2, with 7 bases matching TRBD1. Input material: naive CD8+ T cells sorted from blood. CDR3 bases: TGTGCCAGCAGCTTGGGACAGCTCGGGGAGCTGTTTTTT. This encodes CASSLGQLGELFF. The full variable domain, completed using reference TRBV11-2 and TRBJ2-2, is EAGVAQSPRYKIIEKRQSVAFWCNPISGHATLYWYQQILGQGPKLLIQFQNNGVVDDSQLPKDRFSAERLKGVDSTLKIQPAKLEDSAVYLCASSLGQLGELFFGEGSRLTVL.